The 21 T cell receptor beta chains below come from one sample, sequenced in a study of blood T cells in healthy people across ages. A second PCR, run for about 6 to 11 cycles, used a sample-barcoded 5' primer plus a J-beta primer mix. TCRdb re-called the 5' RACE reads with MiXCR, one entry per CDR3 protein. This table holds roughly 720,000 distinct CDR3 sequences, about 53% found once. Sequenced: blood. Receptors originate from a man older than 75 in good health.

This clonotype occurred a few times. CDR3 amino acids: CATGGGYSNQPQHF. DNA of the CDR3: TGTGCCACAGGGGGGGGTTATAGCAATCAGCCCCAGCATTTT. The chain is built from TRBV28 and TRBJ1-5, with 7 nucleotides matching TRBD1. This CDR3 is 14 amino acids long. Trimming took 10 bases from V and 0 from J; bases not matched to a gene: 6. Germline V gene sequence: CDR1 MDHEN, CDR2 SYDVKM. The variable domain in full, completed from reference TRBV28 and TRBJ1-5, reads DVKVTQSSRYLVKRTGEKVFLECVQDMDHENMFWYRQDPGLGLRLIYFSYDVKMKEKGDIPEGYSVSREKKERFSLILESASTNQTSMYLCATGGGYSNQPQHFGDGTRLSIL.

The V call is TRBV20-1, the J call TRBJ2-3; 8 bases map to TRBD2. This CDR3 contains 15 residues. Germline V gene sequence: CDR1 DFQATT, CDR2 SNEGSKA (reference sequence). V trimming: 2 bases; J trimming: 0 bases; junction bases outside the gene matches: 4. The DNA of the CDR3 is TGCAGTGCTAGAAGGTCTAGCGGGAGCACAGATACGCAGTATTTT. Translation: CSARRSSGSTDTQYF.

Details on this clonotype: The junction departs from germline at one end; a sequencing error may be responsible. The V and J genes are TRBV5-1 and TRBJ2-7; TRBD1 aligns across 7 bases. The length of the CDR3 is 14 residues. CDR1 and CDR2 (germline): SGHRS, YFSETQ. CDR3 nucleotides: TGCGCCTGCAGCTTCGGGACAGCCTCCTACGAGCAGTACTTC. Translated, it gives CACSFGTASYEQYF. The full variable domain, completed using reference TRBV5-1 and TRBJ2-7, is KAGVTQTPRYLIKTRGQQVTLSCSPISGHRSVSWYQQTPGQGLQFLFEYFSETQRNKGNFPGRFSGRQFSNSRSEMNVSTLELGDSALYLCACSFGTASYEQYFGPGTRLTVT.

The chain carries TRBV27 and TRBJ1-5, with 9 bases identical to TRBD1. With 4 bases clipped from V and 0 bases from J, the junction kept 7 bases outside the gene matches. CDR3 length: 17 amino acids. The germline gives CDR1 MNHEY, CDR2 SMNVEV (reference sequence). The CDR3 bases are TGTGCCAGCAGTTCGGGACAGGGTGGGTATAGCAATCAGCCCCAGCATTTT. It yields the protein CASSSGQGGYSNQPQHF.

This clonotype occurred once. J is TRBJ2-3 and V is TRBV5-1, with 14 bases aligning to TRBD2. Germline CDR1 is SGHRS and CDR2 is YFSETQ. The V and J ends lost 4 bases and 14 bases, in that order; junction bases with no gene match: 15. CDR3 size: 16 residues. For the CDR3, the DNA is TGCGCCAGCAGCCAGGGACTAGCGGGAGAGGCCAGATACGCGTATTTT. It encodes CASSQGLAGEARYAYF.

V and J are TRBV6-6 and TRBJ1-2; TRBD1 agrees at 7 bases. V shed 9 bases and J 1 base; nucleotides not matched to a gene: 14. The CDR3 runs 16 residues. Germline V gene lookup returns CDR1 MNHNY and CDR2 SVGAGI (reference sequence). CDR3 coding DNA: TGTGCCAGTATCGGGGAACCGGGACAGCGTAACTATGGCTACACCTTC. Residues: CASIGEPGQRNYGYTF.

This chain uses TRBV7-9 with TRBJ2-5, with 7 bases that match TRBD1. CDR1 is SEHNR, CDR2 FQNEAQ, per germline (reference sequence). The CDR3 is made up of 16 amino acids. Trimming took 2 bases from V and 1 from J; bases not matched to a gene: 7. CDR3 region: CASSLPPGQIQETQYF. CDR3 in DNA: TGTGCCAGCAGCTTACCCCCGGGACAGATCCAAGAGACCCAGTACTTC.

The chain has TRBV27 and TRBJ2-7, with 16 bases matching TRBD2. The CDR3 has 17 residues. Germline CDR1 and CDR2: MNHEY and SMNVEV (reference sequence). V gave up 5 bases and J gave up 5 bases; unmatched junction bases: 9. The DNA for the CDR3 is TGTGCCAGCAGTCCCCCGGGACTAGCGGGAGGGCCTAACGAGCAGTACTTC. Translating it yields CASSPPGLAGGPNEQYF.

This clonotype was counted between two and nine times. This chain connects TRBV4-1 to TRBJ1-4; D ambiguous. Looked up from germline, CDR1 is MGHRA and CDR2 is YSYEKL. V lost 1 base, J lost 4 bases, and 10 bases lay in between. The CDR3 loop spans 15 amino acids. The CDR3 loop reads CASSQAEVFNEKLFF. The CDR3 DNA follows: TGCGCCAGCAGCCAAGCGGAGGTCTTTAATGAAAAACTGTTTTTT.

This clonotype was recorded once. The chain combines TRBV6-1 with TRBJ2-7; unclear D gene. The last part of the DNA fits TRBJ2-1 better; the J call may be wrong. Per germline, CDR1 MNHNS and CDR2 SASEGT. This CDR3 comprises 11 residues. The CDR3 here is CASSDNYEQFF. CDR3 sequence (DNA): TGTGCCAGCAGTGACAATTATGAGCAGTTCTTC.

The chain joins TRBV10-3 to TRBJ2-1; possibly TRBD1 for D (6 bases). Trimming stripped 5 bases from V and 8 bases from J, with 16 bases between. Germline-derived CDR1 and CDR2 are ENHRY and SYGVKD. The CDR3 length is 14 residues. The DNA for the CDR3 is TGTGCCATCAGTCCCAGGGGTTCGGGGTATGAGCAGTTCTTC. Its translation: CAISPRGSGYEQFF.

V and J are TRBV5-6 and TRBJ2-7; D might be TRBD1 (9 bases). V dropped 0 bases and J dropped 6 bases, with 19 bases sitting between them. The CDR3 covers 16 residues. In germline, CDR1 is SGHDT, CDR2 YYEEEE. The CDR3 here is CASSLAGGTGSREQYF. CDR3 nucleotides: TGTGCCAGCAGCTTGGCGGGGGGGACAGGGTCTCGCGAGCAGTACTTC.

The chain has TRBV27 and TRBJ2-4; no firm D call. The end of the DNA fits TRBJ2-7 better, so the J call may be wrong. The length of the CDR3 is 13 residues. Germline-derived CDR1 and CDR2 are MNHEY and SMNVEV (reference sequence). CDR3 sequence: CASSSDLQYEQYF. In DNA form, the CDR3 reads TGTGCCAGCAGTTCGGACCTCCAATACGAGCAGTACTTC.

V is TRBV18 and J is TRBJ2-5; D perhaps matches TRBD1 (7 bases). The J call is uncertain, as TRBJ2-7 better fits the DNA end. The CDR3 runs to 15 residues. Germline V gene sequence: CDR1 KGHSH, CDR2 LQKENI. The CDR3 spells CASTSLGGQNYEQYF. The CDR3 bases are TGTGCCAGCACTTCTCTCGGGGGACAGAACTACGAGCAGTACTTC.

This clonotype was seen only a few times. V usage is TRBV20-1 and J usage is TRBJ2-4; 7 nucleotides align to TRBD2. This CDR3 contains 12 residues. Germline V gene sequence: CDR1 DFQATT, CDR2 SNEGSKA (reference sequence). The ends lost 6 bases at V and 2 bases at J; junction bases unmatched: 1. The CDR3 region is CSAGGSKNIQYF. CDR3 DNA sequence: TGCAGTGCGGGGGGGTCCAAAAACATTCAGTACTTC.

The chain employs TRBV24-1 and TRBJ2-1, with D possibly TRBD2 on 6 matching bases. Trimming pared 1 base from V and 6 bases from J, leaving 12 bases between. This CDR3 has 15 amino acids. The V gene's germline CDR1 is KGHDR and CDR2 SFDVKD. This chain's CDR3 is CATSDFGGAGNEQFF. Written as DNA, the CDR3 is TGTGCCACCAGTGATTTTGGAGGGGCGGGCAATGAGCAGTTCTTC.

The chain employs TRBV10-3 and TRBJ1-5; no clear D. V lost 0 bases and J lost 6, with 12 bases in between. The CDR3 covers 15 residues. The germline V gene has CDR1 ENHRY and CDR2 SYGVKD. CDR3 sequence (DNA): TGTGCCATCAGTGAGTCGAAAAGGGAGGGTCAGCCCCAGCATTTT. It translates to CAISESKREGQPQHF.

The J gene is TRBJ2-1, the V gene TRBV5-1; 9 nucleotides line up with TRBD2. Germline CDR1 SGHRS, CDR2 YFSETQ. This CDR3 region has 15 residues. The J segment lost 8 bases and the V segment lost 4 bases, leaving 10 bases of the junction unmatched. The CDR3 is CASSEGVAGAHEQFF. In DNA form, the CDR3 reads TGCGCCAGCAGCGAAGGGGTAGCGGGAGCCCATGAGCAGTTCTTC. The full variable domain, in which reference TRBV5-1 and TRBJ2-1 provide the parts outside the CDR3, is KAGVTQTPRYLIKTRGQQVTLSCSPISGHRSVSWYQQTPGQGLQFLFEYFSETQRNKGNFPGRFSGRQFSNSRSEMNVSTLELGDSALYLCASSEGVAGAHEQFFGPGTRLTVL.

The CDR3 here is CASSPDFSSYNEQFF. In DNA, the CDR3 is TGTGCCAGCAGCCCGGACTTTAGCTCCTACAATGAGCAGTTCTTC. The J gene is TRBJ2-1, the V gene TRBV7-2; D might be TRBD2 (5 bases). Germline V gives CDR1 SGHTA, CDR2 FQGNSA. CDR3 length: 15 amino acids. V dropped 5 bases and J dropped 0 bases, with 11 bases sitting between them. The complete variable domain, with remaining parts taken from reference TRBV7-2 and TRBJ2-1, reads GAGVSQSPSNKVTEKGKDVELRCDPISGHTALYWYRQSLGQGLEFLIYFQGNSAPDKSGLPSDRFSAERTGGSVSTLTIQRTQQEDSAVYLCASSPDFSSYNEQFFGPGTRLTVL.

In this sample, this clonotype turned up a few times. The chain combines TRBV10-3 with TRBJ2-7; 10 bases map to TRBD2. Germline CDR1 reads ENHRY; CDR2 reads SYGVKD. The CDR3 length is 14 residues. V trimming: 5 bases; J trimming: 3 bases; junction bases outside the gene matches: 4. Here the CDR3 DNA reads TGTGCCATCAGTCGGACTAGCGGAGACTACGAGCAGTACTTC. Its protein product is CAISRTSGDYEQYF.

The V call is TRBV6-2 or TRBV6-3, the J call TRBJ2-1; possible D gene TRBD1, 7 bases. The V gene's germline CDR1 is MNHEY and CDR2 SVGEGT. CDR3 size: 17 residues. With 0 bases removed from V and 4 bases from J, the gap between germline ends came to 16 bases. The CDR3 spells CASSYSSPRGVYNEQFF. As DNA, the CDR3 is TGTGCCAGCAGTTACTCGAGCCCCAGGGGGGTTTACAATGAGCAGTTCTTC.